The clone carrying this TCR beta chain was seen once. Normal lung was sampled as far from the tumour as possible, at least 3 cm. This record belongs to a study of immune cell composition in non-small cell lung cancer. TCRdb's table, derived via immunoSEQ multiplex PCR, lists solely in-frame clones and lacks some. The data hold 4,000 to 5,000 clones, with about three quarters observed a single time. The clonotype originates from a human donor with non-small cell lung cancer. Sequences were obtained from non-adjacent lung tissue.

In DNA, the CDR3 is TGTGCCAGCAGTGGACTAGCGGGGGACTACGAGCAGTACTTC. It yields the protein CASSGLAGDYEQYF. The chain links TRBV6-5 to TRBJ2-7; 13 bases are shared with TRBD2. Looked up from germline, CDR1 is MNHEY and CDR2 is SVGAGI. The CDR3 loop spans 14 amino acids. The V and J ends lost 5 bases and 3 bases, in that order; junction bases with no gene match: 1.